These 7 T cell receptor beta chains originate from one sample sequenced in a study of cytomegalovirus exposure and HLA in healthy donors. This PCR relied on a set of 60 Vbeta primers and 13 Jbeta primers. TCRdb keeps only in-frame clones here, not all; method: immunoSEQ multiplex PCR. This sample carries around 90,000 clones, approximately 60% of them seen once, and the ten largest clones take 4.5% to 5.5%. The sequencing input was PBMCs. The source of these receptors is a woman aged 30 to 39 in good health and CMV-seropositive.

In regard to this clone: At one boundary the junction diverges from the germline segment, which might be a read error. The gene calls are TRBV27 and TRBJ1-6; D gene unclear. Germline CDR1 and CDR2: MNHEY and SMNVEV (reference sequence). The CDR3 length is 17 residues. This CDR3 reads CASRFRGQSSYNSPLHF. The CDR3 DNA reads as TGTGCCAGCCGTTTTCGAGGCCAGAGCTCCTATAATTCACCCCTCCACTTT.

The chain joins TRBV18 to TRBJ1-2; 8 bases fit TRBD1. The CDR3 covers 14 residues. Unmatched junction bases numbered 3, after V lost 4 bases and J lost 2 bases. Germline CDR1 reads KGHSH; CDR2 reads LQKENI. The CDR3, as DNA: TGTGCCAGCTCACGGGGACAGGAGAACTATGGCTACACCTTC. Translated, it gives CASSRGQENYGYTF.

Of note for this clone: Other DNA sequences in the sample encode the same CDR3. V usage is TRBV28 and J usage is TRBJ1-2; 9 bases match TRBD1. The CDR3 runs 14 residues. V lost 4 bases and J lost 7; bases outside the gene matches: 7. The germline V gene encodes CDR1 MDHEN and CDR2 SYDVKM. The CDR3 DNA reads as TGTGCCAGCAGTTCGCCGGGACAGGGAGGTGGCTACACCTTC. Protein sequence: CASSSPGQGGGYTF.

The chain recombines TRBV6-5 with TRBJ1-1; D call uncertain. The CDR3 has 13 amino acids. From germline, CDR1 is MNHEY and CDR2 SVGAGI. V dropped 4 bases and J dropped 2 bases, with 8 bases sitting between them. The CDR3 nucleotides read TGTGCCAGCAGTTTAGTGCGAAACACTGAAGCTTTCTTT. As protein: CASSLVRNTEAFF.

The chain carries TRBV6-1 and TRBJ1-5, with D tentatively TRBD1 (5 bases). This CDR3 contains 12 residues. Trimming removed 2 bases from V and 8 bases from J, with 7 bases in between. Germline V gives CDR1 MNHNS, CDR2 SASEGT. CDR3 amino acids: CASSERGEPQHF. CDR3 bases: TGTGCCAGCAGTGAACGGGGGGAGCCCCAGCATTTT.

The chain joins TRBV7-8 to TRBJ2-1; no reliable D call. V was trimmed by 1 base and J by 3 bases, leaving 13 bases between them. The CDR3 spans 16 residues. Germline CDR1 and CDR2: SGHVS and FQNEAQ. Written as DNA, the CDR3 is TGTGCCAGCAGCTTAGTCAGGCCCCACCGCTACAATGAGCAGTTCTTC. This translates into CASSLVRPHRYNEQFF.

This chain uses TRBV5-5 with TRBJ1-1, with D maybe TRBD1 (6 bases). The CDR3 sequence is 13 residues long. Between the trimmed V and J ends, which lost 5 bases and 1 base, there was a span of 9 bases. Germline-derived CDR1 and CDR2 are SGHKS and YYEKEE (reference sequence). In DNA form, the CDR3 reads TGTGCCAGCAGGCAACAGGGGAACACTGAAGCTTTCTTT. Its protein is CASRQQGNTEAFF.